A selection of T cell receptor beta chains follows, all from one sample in a study of regulatory T cells in long-lasting Graves disease. A single record per CDR3 protein comes from TCRdb applying MiXCR to the multiplex PCR reads. The sample lists about 460,000 distinct CDR3 sequences, approximately 22% seen once, with around 13% in the top ten. This sample comprised peripheral blood mononuclear cells (PBMCs), obtained when the disease was refractory, from a patient treated with antithyroid drugs. The source is a female donor with Graves disease. CDR3s include the opening cysteine and the closing phenylalanine or tryptophan. D genes are given only for firm matches. Clone size is shown for a subset of rows, as once, few, many or a class of expanded clone.

D: -; size: -; J: TRBJ2-3; V: TRBV6-2/TRBV6-3; DNA: TGTGCCAGCTCGGCCCGCAAGTCAGATACGCAGTATTTT; CDR3: CASSARKSDTQYF
D: -; size: many; J: TRBJ1-1; V: TRBV11-2; DNA: TGTGCCAGCAGCTTTCCTCAGGGTCGCACTGAAGCTTTCTTT; CDR3: CASSFPQGRTEAFF
D: TRBD1; size: many; J: TRBJ2-7; V: TRBV6-1; DNA: TGTGCCAGCAGTGATGGGACAGCCTACGAGCAGTACTTC; CDR3: CASSDGTAYEQYF
D: TRBD1; size: few; J: TRBJ2-7; V: TRBV29-1; DNA: TGCAGCGTTGTTCCCGGGACAGGGGTTCGGGAGCAGTACTTC; CDR3: CSVVPGTGVREQYF
D: -; size: many; J: TRBJ1-1; V: TRBV6-5; DNA: TGTGCCAGCAGTTACAGGGACACCTTTAGAACGCGAACTGAAGCTTTCTTT; CDR3: CASSYRDTFRTRTEAFF
D: -; size: few; J: TRBJ1-2; V: TRBV9; DNA: TGTGCCAGCAGCGAGACAGGTTTCGACTATGGCTACACCTTC; CDR3: CASSETGFDYGYTF
D: TRBD2; size: many; J: TRBJ2-7; V: TRBV12-3/TRBV12-4; DNA: TGTGCCAGCAGTTTTTTGGCGGGAGCGGGGGAGCAGTACTTC; CDR3: CASSFLAGAGEQYF
D: -; size: many; J: TRBJ2-5; V: TRBV20-1; DNA: TGCAGTGCTCAACCAAGGGACAAAGAGACCCAGTACTTC; CDR3: CSAQPRDKETQYF
D: TRBD1; size: many; J: TRBJ1-2; V: TRBV28; DNA: TGTGCCAGCAGCGCACAGGGGGCCTATGGCTACACCTTC; CDR3: CASSAQGAYGYTF
D: TRBD1; size: many; J: TRBJ2-5; V: TRBV7-2; DNA: TGTGCCAGCAGCCCGGACAGGGGGCGTGGGACCCAGTACTTC; CDR3: CASSPDRGRGTQYF
D: TRBD2; size: -; J: TRBJ2-7; V: TRBV6-1; DNA: TGTGCCGCCACGAGCACCCAGGCGGGAGGTGAGGAGCAGTACTTC; CDR3: CAATSTQAGGEEQYF
D: -; size: many; J: TRBJ2-5; V: TRBV6-1; DNA: TGTGCCAGCAGTCCTACAGGTGGTGAAGAGACCCAGTACTTC; CDR3: CASSPTGGEETQYF
D: -; size: few; J: TRBJ2-1; V: TRBV7-2; DNA: TGTGCCAGCAGCTTAGAATTAGCCGATGAGCAGTTCTTC; CDR3: CASSLELADEQFF
D: -; size: -; J: TRBJ2-7; V: TRBV7-9; DNA: TGTGCCAGCAGCCACTCTAGCGAGGGGAACGAGCAGTACTTC; CDR3: CASSHSSEGNEQYF
D: -; size: -; J: TRBJ2-3; V: TRBV29-1; DNA: TGCAGCGTTTCACGGACAGGCACAGATACGCAGTATTTT; CDR3: CSVSRTGTDTQYF
D: -; size: few; J: TRBJ2-5; V: TRBV20-1; DNA: TGCAGTGGTCAGAACCAAGAGACCCAGTACTTC; CDR3: CSGQNQETQYF
D: -; size: -; J: TRBJ2-5; V: TRBV3-1; DNA: TGTGCCAGCACGTTTGGGGGAGACCAAGAGACCCAGTACTTC; CDR3: CASTFGGDQETQYF
D: -; size: once; J: TRBJ1-1; V: TRBV14; DNA: TGTGCCAGCAGTTGGGACACAAACACTGAAGCTTTCTTT; CDR3: CASSWDTNTEAFF
D: TRBD1; size: many; J: TRBJ1-1; V: TRBV6-1; DNA: TGTGCCAGCCTTCAGACGGGACAGTGGAACACTGAAGCTTTCTTT; CDR3: CASLQTGQWNTEAFF
D: -; size: many; J: TRBJ2-7; V: TRBV7-2; DNA: TGTGCCAGCAGCGCTACCTACGAGCAGTACTTC; CDR3: CASSATYEQYF
D: -; size: -; J: TRBJ2-7; V: TRBV6-2/TRBV6-3; DNA: TGTGCCAGCTTCTCTGTACACGAGCAGTACTTC; CDR3: CASFSVHEQYF
D: TRBD2; size: -; J: TRBJ2-4; V: TRBV7-6; DNA: TGTGCCAGCAGCCTCGGGGGGAGGGGCACCTTCCTAGCCAAAAACATTCAGTACTTC; CDR3: CASSLGGRGTFLAKNIQYF
D: -; size: few; J: TRBJ1-2; V: TRBV6-1; DNA: TGTGCCAGCAACAAAGGAACCCAAGTTGGATATGGCTACACCTTC; CDR3: CASNKGTQVGYGYTF
D: -; size: -; J: TRBJ1-1; V: TRBV7-3; DNA: TGTGCCAGCAGCCCCCGAGGGGGGAACACTGAAGCTTTCTTT; CDR3: CASSPRGGNTEAFF
D: -; size: few; J: TRBJ1-1; V: TRBV9; DNA: TGTGCCAGCAGCCCAGGGGCGGGGGGGACTGAAGCTTTCTTT; CDR3: CASSPGAGGTEAFF
D: -; size: -; J: TRBJ1-3; V: TRBV9; DNA: TGTGCCAGCAGCGTAGATCCCGGGACTATCTCTGGAAACACCATATATTTT; CDR3: CASSVDPGTISGNTIYF
D: -; size: few; J: TRBJ1-1; V: TRBV7-9; DNA: TGTGCCAGCAGCGCCCGGACACGACCTGACACTGAAGCTTTCTTT; CDR3: CASSARTRPDTEAFF
D: -; size: few; J: TRBJ1-1; V: TRBV7-9; DNA: TGTGCCAGCAGCCCTCACCTAGACAGGTTGGCCACTGAAGCTTTCTTT; CDR3: CASSPHLDRLATEAFF
D: -; size: many; J: TRBJ1-6; V: TRBV28; DNA: TGTGCCAGCAGTTTGACCAGGGATAATTCACCCCTCCACTTT; CDR3: CASSLTRDNSPLHF
D: -; size: -; J: TRBJ1-6; V: TRBV14; DNA: TGTGCCAGCAGCCAAGATTCACCGGAGACGACACCCCTCCACTTT; CDR3: CASSQDSPETTPLHF
D: -; size: -; J: TRBJ2-1; V: TRBV12-3/TRBV12-4; DNA: TGTGCCAGCAGTTTTTGGGGGGACTTCGCATACTCCTACAATGAGCAGTTCTTC; CDR3: CASSFWGDFAYSYNEQFF
D: -; size: few; J: TRBJ2-7; V: TRBV7-8; DNA: TGTGCCAGCAGCTTACATGTCTACGAGCAGTACTTC; CDR3: CASSLHVYEQYF
D: -; size: many; J: TRBJ1-1; V: TRBV12-3/TRBV12-4; DNA: TGTGCCAGCAGCATACAGGGCCACACTGAAGCTTTCTTT; CDR3: CASSIQGHTEAFF
D: -; size: many; J: TRBJ1-2; V: TRBV2; DNA: TGTGCCAGCAGTTATTCCGGGCCCGGGTCATGGGGCTACACCTTC; CDR3: CASSYSGPGSWGYTF
D: -; size: -; J: TRBJ1-5; V: TRBV7-2; DNA: TGTGCCAGCAGCTCGCAGGAGAGTAGCAATCAGCCCCAGCATTTT; CDR3: CASSSQESSNQPQHF
D: -; size: -; J: TRBJ1-4; V: TRBV4-3; DNA: TGCGCCAGCAGCCAAGGTTACGAAAAACTGTTTTTT; CDR3: CASSQGYEKLFF
D: TRBD1; size: few; J: TRBJ2-1; V: TRBV28; DNA: TGTGCCAGCAGACGTCCGGGACAGGGTTTGAATGAGCAGTTCTTC; CDR3: CASRRPGQGLNEQFF
D: -; size: few; J: TRBJ2-6; V: TRBV7-3; DNA: TGTGCCAGCAGCTTAGATCAATCTGGGGCCAACGTCCTGACTTTC; CDR3: CASSLDQSGANVLTF
D: -; size: -; J: TRBJ2-7; V: TRBV7-9; DNA: TGTGCCAGCAGACCCCAAGGGTTGTACGAGCAGTACTTC; CDR3: CASRPQGLYEQYF
D: TRBD1; size: many; J: TRBJ2-2; V: TRBV2; DNA: TGTGCCAGCAGTGGGACAGGGGGCCCGAACACCGGGGAGCTGTTTTTT; CDR3: CASSGTGGPNTGELFF
D: -; size: few; J: TRBJ2-7; V: TRBV15; DNA: TGTGCCACCAGCACGACAAACAAGGGCGAGCAGTACTTC; CDR3: CATSTTNKGEQYF
D: -; size: -; J: TRBJ1-5; V: TRBV24-1; DNA: TGTGCCACCAGTGATGCCGACTTCGAGGGGGGTCAGCCCCAGCATTTT; CDR3: CATSDADFEGGQPQHF
D: -; size: many; J: TRBJ1-5; V: TRBV29-1; DNA: TGCAGCGTTGTGCCACAGCCCAATCAGCCCCAGCATTTT; CDR3: CSVVPQPNQPQHF
D: -; size: many; J: TRBJ1-2; V: TRBV11-2; DNA: TGTGCCAGCGGTCCCCCACAGGTCAGCTATGGCTACACCTTC; CDR3: CASGPPQVSYGYTF
D: -; size: -; J: TRBJ1-2; V: TRBV5-1; DNA: TGCGCCAGCAGCCCCCCCGACATCTATGGCTACACCTTC; CDR3: CASSPPDIYGYTF
D: -; size: few; J: TRBJ1-1; V: TRBV20-1; DNA: TGCAGTGCTCCCCGAGGGGACATGAACACTGAAGCTTTCTTT; CDR3: CSAPRGDMNTEAFF
D: -; size: many; J: TRBJ1-1; V: TRBV28; DNA: TGTGCCAGCAGTTCACAGGGTGGTGCAGGTGAAGCTTTCTTT; CDR3: CASSSQGGAGEAFF
D: TRBD2; size: many; J: TRBJ2-2; V: TRBV2; DNA: TGTGCCAGCAGTGGAGAGGCGGGGGGAAGCACCGGGGAGCTGTTTTTT; CDR3: CASSGEAGGSTGELFF
D: -; size: many; J: TRBJ1-1; V: TRBV5-4; DNA: TGTGCCAGCAGCTCCGCCGACCTGGACACTGAAGCTTTCTTT; CDR3: CASSSADLDTEAFF
D: -; size: many; J: TRBJ1-2; V: TRBV28; DNA: TGTGCCAGCAGTTTATATGATGAGAGGCCCTACTATGGCTACACCTTC; CDR3: CASSLYDERPYYGYTF
D: -; size: many; J: TRBJ2-4; V: TRBV28; DNA: TGTGCCAGCAGTTTTGTTGACATTCAGTACTTC; CDR3: CASSFVDIQYF
D: -; size: few; J: TRBJ1-1; V: TRBV11-2; DNA: TGTGCCAGCAGCCACAACAGGGTTGGGGCTTTCTTT; CDR3: CASSHNRVGAFF
D: -; size: -; J: TRBJ1-2; V: TRBV5-6; DNA: TGTGCCAGCAGCTTGGGGACAGAGATGATCTATGGCTACACCTTC; CDR3: CASSLGTEMIYGYTF
D: -; size: many; J: TRBJ2-7; V: TRBV2; DNA: TGTGCCAGCAGTAGGGGGACACAGATCTACGAGCAGTACTTC; CDR3: CASSRGTQIYEQYF